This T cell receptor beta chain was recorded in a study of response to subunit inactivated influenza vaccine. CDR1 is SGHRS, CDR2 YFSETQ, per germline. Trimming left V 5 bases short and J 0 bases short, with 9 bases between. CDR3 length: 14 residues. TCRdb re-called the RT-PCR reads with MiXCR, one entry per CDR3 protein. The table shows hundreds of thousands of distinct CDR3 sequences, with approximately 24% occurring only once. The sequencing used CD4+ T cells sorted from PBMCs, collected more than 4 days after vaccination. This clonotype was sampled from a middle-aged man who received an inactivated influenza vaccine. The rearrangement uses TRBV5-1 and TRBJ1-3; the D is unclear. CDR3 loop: CASRQGISGNTIYF. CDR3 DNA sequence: TGCGCCAGCAGACAAGGCATCTCTGGAAACACCATATATTTT.